This passage covers 20 T cell receptor beta chains from one sample sequenced in a study of blood T cell repertoires in COVID-19. Only in-frame clones appear in the TCRdb table, and some are missing; sequencing was by immunoSEQ multiplex PCR. Here the sample spans fewer than 150,000 clones, more than 80% being singletons. Material: peripheral blood. All receptors derive from a human donor in a cohort sampled during active COVID-19.

The gene calls are TRBV4-1 and TRBJ2-7, with a tentative D call TRBD2 (5 bases). CDR1 is MGHRA, CDR2 YSYEKL, per germline. V was cut by 0 bases and J by 0 bases, with 9 bases left in between. The CDR3 covers 15 residues. CDR3 region: CASSQEGSSSYEQYF. CDR3 sequence (DNA): TGCGCCAGCAGCCAAGAGGGGAGCAGCTCCTACGAGCAGTACTTC.

V usage is TRBV6-5 and J usage is TRBJ1-6; D is perhaps TRBD1 (5 bases). Trimming shortened V by 4 bases and J by 9 bases, and 13 bases separated the two germline ends. The CDR3 runs to 14 residues. Germline V CDR1 and CDR2: MNHEY, SVGAGI. CDR3 in amino acids: CASSSGFLVSPLHF. The CDR3 DNA sequence: TGTGCCAGCAGTTCAGGGTTTCTGGTTTCACCCCTCCACTTT.

This clone was seen just once. The V gene is TRBV7-2, the J gene TRBJ1-5; TRBD1 might be the D (6 bases). Deletions cut 5 bases from V and 1 base from J, with 12 bases between. Germline V CDR1 and CDR2: SGHTA, FQGNSA. The CDR3 totals 15 residues. Here the CDR3 reads CASSLQGDSNQPQHF. The CDR3 DNA sequence: TGTGCCAGCAGCCTACAGGGCGACAGCAATCAGCCCCAGCATTTT.

The chain joins TRBV6-6 to TRBJ2-3, with D possibly matching TRBD2 (6 bases). Trimming shortened V by 9 bases and J by 2 bases, and 18 bases separated the two germline ends. The CDR3 is 15 residues long. Germline values: CDR1 MNHNY, CDR2 SVGAGI (reference sequence). CDR3 sequence (DNA): TGTGCCAGTACTCCGACTAGTTCTTCCACAGATACGCAGTATTTT. Translation gives CASTPTSSSTDTQYF.

CDR3 loop: CASSVDSGLFTGELFF. CDR3 DNA sequence: TGTGCCAGCAGCGTAGACTCAGGGTTATTCACCGGGGAGCTGTTTTTT. The chain combines TRBV9 with TRBJ2-2; D might be TRBD1 (5 bases). Trimming stripped 0 bases from V and 4 bases from J, with 13 bases between. This CDR3 is 16 amino acids long. Germline CDR1 and CDR2: SGDLS and YYNGEE.

The table lists this clone with a count of one. The chain is built from TRBV7-2 and TRBJ1-2; the D gene is possibly TRBD1 (5 bases). Deletions cut 5 bases from V and 2 bases from J, with 12 bases between. Germline values: CDR1 SGHTA, CDR2 FQGNSA. This CDR3 contains 14 residues. CDR3 DNA sequence: TGTGCCAGCAGCCCGCGGGGGGTCAACTATGGCTACACCTTC. Protein sequence: CASSPRGVNYGYTF.

DNA for the CDR3: TGTGCCAGCAGCATCCTAGCGGGGGGGAACACAGATACGCAGTATTTT. Translating gives CASSILAGGNTDTQYF. The gene calls are TRBV7-9 and TRBJ2-3, with TRBD2 matching over 12 bases. The germline V gene has CDR1 SEHNR and CDR2 FQNEAQ (reference sequence). The CDR3 is 16 amino acids. J lost 2 bases, V lost 5 bases, and 5 bases had no gene match.

The chain is built from TRBV27 and TRBJ2-7, with 10 nucleotides matching TRBD2. Germline loops: CDR1 MNHEY, CDR2 SMNVEV (reference sequence). J gave up 4 bases and V 3 bases, and 6 bases lay outside the gene matches. The CDR3 runs to 15 residues. CDR3 coding DNA: TGTGCCAGCAGTTTCAGGGCTAGCGGGAGATACGAGCAGTACTTC. This sequence encodes CASSFRASGRYEQYF.

This clone was detected a few times. The CDR3 nucleotides are TGTGCCAGCAGGTTACAGCCACGGGTTGATGAGCAGTTCTTC. Protein product: CASRLQPRVDEQFF. This rearrangement joins TRBV7-2 to TRBJ2-1; D gene unclear. The CDR3 is made up of 14 amino acids. V lost 6 bases, J lost 8 bases, and 17 bases lay in between. The germline V gene encodes CDR1 SGHTA and CDR2 FQGNSA.

The V call is TRBV5-1, the J call TRBJ1-3; D not resolved. The CDR3 loop spans 17 amino acids. The ends were cut back, 3 bases at V and 0 bases at J, with 16 bases in the middle. The V gene's germline CDR1 is SGHRS and CDR2 YFSETQ. The CDR3 here is CASSSGGPSYSGNTIYF. Written as DNA, the CDR3 is TGCGCCAGCAGCTCCGGAGGTCCCAGTTACTCTGGAAACACCATATATTTT.

V usage is TRBV9 and J usage is TRBJ2-1; no clear D gene. V shed 4 bases and J shed 2 bases, with 19 bases lying between them. The CDR3 length is 17 residues. The V gene's germline CDR1 is SGDLS and CDR2 YYNGEE. CDR3 amino acids: CASSTTSNGITYNEQFF. The CDR3 DNA is TGTGCCAGCAGCACTACTTCGAACGGCATTACCTACAATGAGCAGTTCTTC.

The chain is built from TRBV7-2 and TRBJ1-6; the D is unclear. V was cut by 5 bases and J by 11 bases, with 19 bases left in between. CDR1 and CDR2 from the germline V gene are SGHTA and FQGNSA. The CDR3 contains 15 residues. The CDR3 coding sequence is TGTGCCAGCAGCCCCTCACGCCCGGGGAGTCCACCCCTCCACTTT. It encodes CASSPSRPGSPPLHF.

The V gene is TRBV9, the J gene TRBJ1-4; the D is unclear. The germline V gene encodes CDR1 SGDLS and CDR2 YYNGEE. The CDR3 runs 15 residues. The V and J ends lost 2 bases and 2 bases respectively, with 10 bases between them. CDR3 residues: CASSVAGNTNEKLFF. For the CDR3, the DNA is TGTGCCAGCAGCGTCGCGGGGAATACTAATGAAAAACTGTTTTTT. The complete variable domain, with remaining parts taken from reference TRBV9 and TRBJ1-4, reads DSGVTQTPKHLITATGQRVTLRCSPRSGDLSVYWYQQSLDQGLQFLIQYYNGEERAKGNILERFSAQQFPDLHSELNLSSLELGDSALYFCASSVAGNTNEKLFFGSGTQLSVL.

In regard to this clone: It may be a read error: a sequence one base away is much more abundant. The chain has TRBV2 and TRBJ2-7; 7 bases align to TRBD1. Germline loops: CDR1 SNHLY, CDR2 FYNNEI. Trimming cost V 8 bases and J 6 bases; bases outside gene matches: 10. CDR3 length equals 13 residues. CDR3 region: CASWTDRRLEQYF. CDR3 nucleotide sequence: TGTGCCAGCTGGACGGACAGGAGGCTCGAGCAGTACTTC.

The V call is TRBV5-6, the J call TRBJ2-1, with TRBD1 matching over 11 bases. The V gene end was trimmed by 5 bases and the J gene end by 8 bases; junction bases not matched to a gene: 9. Germline CDR1 is SGHDT and CDR2 is YYEEEE. This CDR3 is 15 amino acids long. The CDR3 coding sequence is TGTGCCAGCAGTTATGGACAGGGGGCTTGGGATGAGCAGTTCTTC. This encodes CASSYGQGAWDEQFF.

CDR3 protein: CASSIERSGGGTDTQYF. The CDR3 DNA reads TGTGCCAGTAGTATAGAACGATCGGGAGGGGGCACAGATACGCAGTATTTT. The chain uses TRBV19 and TRBJ2-3, with 8 positions matching TRBD2. The V gene's germline CDR1 is LNHDA and CDR2 SQIVND (reference sequence). V was pared by 0 bases and J by 1 base, with 6 bases of the junction left unmatched. The CDR3 totals 17 residues.

The chain links TRBV7-8 to TRBJ2-4, with TRBD1 matching over 10 bases. The V gene end was trimmed by 5 bases and the J gene end by 0 bases; junction bases not matched to a gene: 10. The CDR3 sequence is 18 residues long. Germline CDR1 SGHVS, CDR2 FQNEAQ. CDR3 nucleotides: TGTGCCAGCAGCCGGCGAGAGACAGGGGGCTTAGCCAAAAACATTCAGTACTTC. Amino acids: CASSRRETGGLAKNIQYF.

The chain is built from TRBV14 and TRBJ1-3; unclear D gene. The CDR3 covers 13 residues. Germline V gene data show CDR1 as SGHDN and CDR2 as FVKESK. V lost 2 bases and J lost 11, with 13 bases in between. CDR3 sequence reads: CASSQQVLSPIYF. CDR3 DNA: TGTGCCAGCAGCCAACAGGTCTTATCCCCCATATATTTT.

This sequence joins TRBV28 and TRBJ2-3; 10 bases fit TRBD2. Germline V gene sequence: CDR1 MDHEN, CDR2 SYDVKM. The V segment lost 8 bases and the J segment 9 bases; nucleotides outside the gene matches: 14. The CDR3 is made up of 15 amino acids. CDR3 sequence reads: CASGRAGGPRGTQYF. The CDR3 DNA reads as TGTGCCAGCGGTCGAGCGGGAGGGCCAAGAGGAACGCAGTATTTT.

This chain connects TRBV4-3 to TRBJ1-3, with no clear D. The CDR3 has 16 residues. With 0 bases removed from V and 0 bases from J, the gap between germline ends came to 9 bases. Germline CDR1 and CDR2: LGHNA and YSLEER. The CDR3 region has the DNA TGCGCCAGCAGCCAAGATCGGGGAGCCTCTGGAAACACCATATATTTT. Translation gives CASSQDRGASGNTIYF.